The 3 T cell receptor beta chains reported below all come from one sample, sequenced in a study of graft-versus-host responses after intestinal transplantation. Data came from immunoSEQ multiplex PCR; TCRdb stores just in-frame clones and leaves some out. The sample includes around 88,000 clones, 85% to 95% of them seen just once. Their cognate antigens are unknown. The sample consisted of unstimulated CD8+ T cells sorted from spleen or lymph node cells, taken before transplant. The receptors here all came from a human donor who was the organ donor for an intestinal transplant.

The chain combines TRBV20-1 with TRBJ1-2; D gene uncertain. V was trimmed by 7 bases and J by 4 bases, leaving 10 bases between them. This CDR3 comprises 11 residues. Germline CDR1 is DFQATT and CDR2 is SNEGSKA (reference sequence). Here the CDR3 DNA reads TGCAGTGTGGGCGGGATCTATGGCTACACCTTC. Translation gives CSVGGIYGYTF.

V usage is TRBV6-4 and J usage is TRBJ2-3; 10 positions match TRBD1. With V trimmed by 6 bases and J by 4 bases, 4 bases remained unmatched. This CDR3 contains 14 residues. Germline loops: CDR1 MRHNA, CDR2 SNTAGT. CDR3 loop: CASSQTGGADTQYF. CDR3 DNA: TGTGCCAGCAGCCAGACAGGGGGCGCAGATACGCAGTATTTT.

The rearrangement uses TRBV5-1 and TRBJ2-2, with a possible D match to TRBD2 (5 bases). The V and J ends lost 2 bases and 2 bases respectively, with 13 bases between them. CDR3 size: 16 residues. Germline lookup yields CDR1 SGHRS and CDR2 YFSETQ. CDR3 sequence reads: CASSFPDYDNTGELFF. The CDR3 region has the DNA TGCGCCAGCAGCTTTCCTGACTACGATAACACCGGGGAGCTGTTTTTT.